The T cell receptor beta chain described here comes from a study of blood T cell repertoires in COVID-19. Study-wide context: Acute and convalescent COVID-19 samples came from the United States, Italy and Spain.

While infection was still active, Seattle patients were enrolled and then followed longitudinally. This CDR3 comprises 10 residues. With 6 bases removed from V and 5 bases from J, the gap between germline ends came to 7 bases. Germline CDR1 is DFQATT and CDR2 is SNEGSKA (reference sequence). Clones were sequenced by immunoSEQ multiplex PCR, and TCRdb holds only the in-frame ones, with some missing. The data hold 240,000 or so clones, with roughly 79% observed a single time. Specimen: peripheral blood. This chain links TRBV20-1 with TRBJ2-5; D ambiguous. This sequence originates from a woman aged 80 or older with COVID-19, enrolled during active disease. The CDR3 coding sequence is TGCAGTGCCAGCGAGGAGACCCAGTACTTC. Translating gives CSASEETQYF.